The rows below give T cell receptor beta chains drawn from one sample of a study of early T cells in non-severe SARS-CoV-2 infection. TCRdb passed the 5' RACE reads through MiXCR, listing each CDR3 protein once. Of more than 65,000 distinct CDR3 sequences listed, roughly 4.5% were seen once; the top ten hold roughly 3.4%. The source material was whole blood, sampled at baseline. The receptor set was obtained from an adult who was a healthcare worker with PCR-confirmed SARS-CoV-2 infection or an uninfected control (not recorded which). The donor label of this sample is uncertain. Both conserved end residues are part of each CDR3. D genes are given only for firm matches. The size field is filled for only some rows; it gives once, few, many or a size class.

size	length	V	J	D	CDR3	DNA
few	18	TRBV6-1	TRBJ2-6	.	CASSERGQLPSGANVLTF	TGTGCCAGCAGTGAAAGGGGACAATTACCCTCTGGGGCCAACGTCCTGACTTTC
few	15	TRBV5-5	TRBJ2-1	TRBD1	CASSGGQVSYFEQFF	TGTGCCAGCAGCGGGGGACAGGTCAGTTACTTTGAGCAGTTCTTC
few	16	TRBV6-5	TRBJ1-1	.	CASSPNLGRGDTEAFF	TGTGCCAGCAGCCCCAATCTAGGTCGGGGAGACACTGAAGCTTTCTTT
many	15	TRBV12-3/TRBV12-4	TRBJ1-1	.	CASRRGRAPNTEAFF	TGTGCCAGCAGGCGGGGCAGAGCCCCGAACACTGAAGCTTTCTTT
few	13	TRBV2	TRBJ2-1	.	CASQQGTWNEQFF	TGTGCCAGCCAACAGGGCACGTGGAATGAGCAGTTCTTC
few	13	TRBV11-3	TRBJ2-5	.	CASSFVYQETQYF	TGTGCCAGCAGCTTCGTGTACCAAGAGACCCAGTACTTC
.	14	TRBV4-1	TRBJ1-1	TRBD1	CASSHGQGRSEAFF	TGCGCCAGCAGCCACGGACAGGGTCGCTCTGAAGCTTTCTTT
few	13	TRBV20-1	TRBJ1-1	TRBD1	CRVPGQVNTEAFF	TGCAGGGTTCCCGGACAGGTAAACACTGAAGCTTTCTTT
many	13	TRBV27	TRBJ1-2	TRBD1	CASSPDRGYGYTF	TGTGCCAGCAGTCCAGACAGGGGCTATGGCTACACCTTC
many	13	TRBV29-1	TRBJ2-2	TRBD1	CSVPDRGAGELFF	TGCAGCGTCCCCGACAGGGGGGCCGGGGAGCTGTTTTTT
.	14	TRBV11-2	TRBJ1-5	.	CASSLAGSSQPQHF	TGTGCCAGCAGCTTAGCAGGGAGCAGTCAGCCCCAGCATTTT
many	15	TRBV5-6	TRBJ1-2	.	CASSLVADDNYGYTF	TGTGCCAGCAGCTTGGTGGCAGACGATAACTATGGCTACACCTTC
many	14	TRBV20-1	TRBJ1-1	TRBD1	CSAGDRGVNTEAFF	TGCAGTGCTGGCGACAGGGGCGTGAACACTGAAGCTTTCTTT
many	11	TRBV27	TRBJ2-5	.	CASSFKGTQYF	TGTGCCAGCAGTTTCAAGGGGACCCAGTACTTC
many	15	TRBV6-1	TRBJ2-5	TRBD1	CASRGIQGATETQYF	TGTGCCAGCAGAGGAATCCAGGGGGCTACAGAGACCCAGTACTTC
few	13	TRBV29-1	TRBJ1-3	.	CSVVSSSGNTIYF	TGCAGCGTTGTTTCCAGCTCTGGAAACACCATATATTTT
.	13	TRBV10-2	TRBJ1-1	TRBD1	CASIPGQNFVAFF	TGCGCCAGCATACCGGGACAGAATTTTGTAGCTTTCTTT
many	13	TRBV6-1	TRBJ2-7	TRBD1	CASSLTGSYEQYF	TGTGCCAGCAGCCTGACAGGGTCCTACGAGCAGTACTTC
many	13	TRBV20-1	TRBJ1-1	.	CSAPEEVITEAFF	TGCAGTGCACCGGAAGAAGTGATCACTGAAGCTTTCTTT
.	16	TRBV28	TRBJ2-3	TRBD2	CASSGSSGAPVDTQYF	TGTGCCAGCAGTGGGTCTAGCGGGGCCCCGGTGGATACGCAGTATTTT
.	13	TRBV6-1	TRBJ1-1	TRBD1	CASRRTGVTEAFF	TGTGCCAGCAGACGGACAGGGGTGACTGAAGCTTTCTTT
.	15	TRBV4-1	TRBJ1-2	.	CASSQDSTEDYGYTF	TGCGCCAGCAGCCAAGATAGTACAGAAGATTATGGCTACACCTTC
many	13	TRBV20-1	TRBJ1-4	.	CSARDAGDEKLFF	TGCAGTGCTAGAGACGCAGGGGATGAAAAACTGTTTTTT
many	15	TRBV6-5	TRBJ2-4	.	CASSFHGTLIDIQYF	TGTGCCAGCAGTTTCCACGGGACACTGATAGACATTCAGTACTTC
.	17	TRBV18	TRBJ1-5	TRBD1	CASSPPGRDRKDQPQHF	TGTGCCAGCTCACCGCCCGGCCGGGACAGAAAAGATCAGCCCCAGCATTTT
.	15	TRBV6-1	TRBJ1-5	.	CASSEIPTSNQPQHF	TGTGCCAGCAGTGAAATTCCTACGAGCAATCAGCCCCAGCATTTT
few	14	TRBV11-2	TRBJ2-3	.	CASSLDGGDDTQYF	TGTGCCAGCAGCTTAGACGGGGGCGACGATACGCAGTATTTT
many	13	TRBV10-3	TRBJ2-7	.	CAISESRGTEQYF	TGTGCCATCAGTGAGTCACGGGGAACCGAGCAGTACTTC
.	15	TRBV5-1	TRBJ1-6	.	CASSLGQSENSPLHF	TGCGCCAGCAGCTTGGGACAGAGCGAAAATTCACCCCTCCACTTT
many	13	TRBV20-1	TRBJ1-1	TRBD1	CSAAGQGHTEAFF	TGCAGTGCGGCAGGACAGGGTCACACTGAAGCTTTCTTT
many	14	TRBV20-1	TRBJ2-7	.	CSARDPKGFYEQYF	TGCAGTGCTAGAGATCCCAAGGGCTTCTACGAGCAGTACTTC
many	14	TRBV11-2	TRBJ1-4	TRBD1	CASSLLDRAEKLFF	TGTGCCAGCAGCCTTCTCGACAGGGCTGAAAAACTGTTTTTT
few	14	TRBV4-2	TRBJ2-5	TRBD1	CASSQDRQGVTQYF	TGTGCCAGCAGCCAAGACCGCCAGGGGGTGACCCAGTACTTC
many	17	TRBV24-1	TRBJ2-1	.	CATSDRHPYVSHNEQFF	TGTGCCACCAGTGATCGACACCCCTACGTTAGCCACAATGAGCAGTTCTTC
.	15	TRBV6-2/TRBV6-3	TRBJ2-1	.	CASSPGVGDYNEQFF	TGTGCCAGCAGTCCGGGTGTGGGAGACTACAATGAGCAGTTCTTC
.	18	TRBV5-1	TRBJ1-5	TRBD1	CASSLGTGGKSSNQPQHF	TGCGCCAGCAGCTTGGGAACAGGGGGAAAAAGTAGCAATCAGCCCCAACATTTT
.	14	TRBV27	TRBJ2-1	.	CASSFSSSYNEQFF	TGTGCCAGCAGTTTCTCCAGCTCCTACAATGAGCAGTTCTTC
many	14	TRBV7-2	TRBJ1-4	TRBD1	CASSLARGSEKLFF	TGTGCCAGCAGCTTGGCCAGGGGGAGTGAAAAACTGTTTTTT
many	17	TRBV4-1	TRBJ2-7	TRBD2	CASSQDTSGGKSYEQYF	TGCGCCAGCAGCCAAGATACTAGCGGGGGGAAATCCTACGAGCAGTACTTC
many	16	TRBV25-1	TRBJ1-2	.	CASSEWGGNPHYGYTF	TGTGCCAGCAGTGAATGGGGGGGGAATCCCCACTATGGCTACACCTTC
many	13	TRBV12-3/TRBV12-4	TRBJ2-7	.	CASSLATSYEQYF	TGTGCCAGCAGTCTGGCGACCTCCTACGAGCAGTACTTC
many	14	TRBV20-1	TRBJ2-7	TRBD1	CSARDGDRDYEQYF	TGCAGTGCTAGAGATGGCGACAGGGACTACGAGCAGTACTTC
many	13	TRBV27	TRBJ1-6	.	CASSNRVYSPLHF	TGTGCCAGCAGTAACAGGGTTTATTCACCCCTCCACTTT
many	17	TRBV6-5	TRBJ2-2	TRBD1	CASSYEWQGAYTGELFF	TGTGCCAGCAGTTACGAGTGGCAGGGGGCGTACACCGGGGAGCTGTTTTTT
few	13	TRBV6-5	TRBJ1-3	.	CASWSTRGNTIYF	TGTGCCAGCTGGTCGACTCGCGGAAACACCATATATTTT
many	16	TRBV7-4	TRBJ2-4	.	CASSLASQVAKNIQYF	TGTGCCAGCAGCTTAGCTTCCCAGGTAGCCAAAAACATTCAGTACTTC
many	12	TRBV6-2/TRBV6-3	TRBJ1-4	.	CASRREGGKLFF	TGTGCCAGCAGAAGGGAGGGAGGGAAACTGTTTTTT
many	16	TRBV15	TRBJ1-1	TRBD1	CATSRDPRGRATEAFF	TGTGCCACCAGCAGAGATCCCAGGGGGCGAGCGACTGAAGCTTTCTTT
many	15	TRBV2	TRBJ2-2	.	CASSEARTNTGELFF	TGTGCCAGCAGTGAAGCGCGGACGAACACCGGGGAGCTGTTTTTT
few	14	TRBV5-1	TRBJ1-1	.	CASSLVRRNTEAFF	TGCGCCAGCAGCTTGGTACGGAGAAACACTGAAGCTTTCTTT
few	15	TRBV29-1	TRBJ2-3	.	CSVEERVGEGDTQYF	TGCAGCGTTGAAGAGAGGGTCGGCGAGGGGGATACGCAGTATTTT
many	14	TRBV12-3/TRBV12-4	TRBJ1-5	TRBD1	CASSWGQNNQPQHF	TGTGCCAGCAGTTGGGGACAGAACAATCAGCCCCAGCATTTT
few	18	TRBV12-3/TRBV12-4	TRBJ1-1	.	CASGPSPLAQGRNTEAFF	TGTGCCAGCGGCCCTTCTCCCCTCGCACAGGGAAGGAACACTGAAGCTTTCTTT
few	13	TRBV10-2	TRBJ2-1	.	CASGGTSRHEQFF	TGCGCCAGCGGCGGAACTAGTCGCCATGAGCAGTTCTTC
.	14	TRBV11-3	TRBJ2-7	.	CASSSRDRPDEQYF	TGTGCCAGCAGCTCCAGGGATAGGCCGGACGAGCAGTACTTC
.	15	TRBV4-3	TRBJ1-4	TRBD1	CASSQETGGNEKLFF	TGCGCCAGCAGCCAGGAGACAGGGGGCAATGAAAAACTGTTTTTT
few	18	TRBV19	TRBJ2-4	.	CASKVGQYGGFAKNIQYF	TGTGCCAGTAAGGTGGGACAGTACGGGGGCTTTGCCAAAAACATTCAGTACTTC